Presented here are 14 T cell receptor beta chains from one specimen sequenced in a study of blood T cell repertoires in COVID-19. Data came from immunoSEQ multiplex PCR; TCRdb stores just in-frame clones and leaves some out. The repertoire has tens of thousands of clones, roughly 88% of them found once; the top ten carry 4% to 5.5%. The sample taken for sequencing was peripheral blood. The receptors derive from a man aged 60-69 years with acute or convalescent COVID-19.

This clone was detected once. V usage is TRBV28 and J usage is TRBJ1-1, with 7 bases identical to TRBD1. With V trimmed by 8 bases and J by 2 bases, 14 bases remained unmatched. CDR1 and CDR2 (germline): MDHEN, SYDVKM. The CDR3 extends over 16 amino acids. The CDR3 here is CASPRVPTGPNTEAFF. DNA of the CDR3: TGTGCCAGCCCCCGAGTACCGACAGGGCCTAACACTGAAGCTTTCTTT.

The chain carries TRBV5-1 and TRBJ2-5; D is possibly TRBD2 (6 bases). The CDR3 spans 15 residues. Germline lookup yields CDR1 SGHRS and CDR2 YFSETQ. The V end lost 0 bases, the J end lost 4 bases, and 13 bases lay between the germline ends. CDR3 DNA sequence: TGCGCCAGCAGCTTGGACCTGCACGGGGGAGAGACCCAGTACTTC. Amino acid sequence: CASSLDLHGGETQYF.

The CDR3 loop reads CASNMGLGQGENNEQFF. The CDR3 DNA is TGTGCCAGCAACATGGGACTCGGACAGGGGGAGAACAATGAGCAGTTCTTC. The V gene is TRBV7-9, the J gene TRBJ2-1; 10 nucleotides match TRBD1. This CDR3 contains 17 residues. The germline V gene encodes CDR1 SEHNR and CDR2 FQNEAQ (reference sequence). V was clipped by 7 bases and J by 5 bases; unmatched bases: 14.

V is TRBV6-6 and J is TRBJ2-7; TRBD2 matches 10 bases. Germline CDR1 and CDR2: MNHNY and SVGAGI (reference sequence). The CDR3 totals 16 residues. J was trimmed by 2 bases and V by 0 bases; bases with no gene match: 4. CDR3 in DNA: TGTGCCAGCAGTTACTCGAGACTAGCGGGCACCTACGAGCAGTACTTC. Protein: CASSYSRLAGTYEQYF.

The J gene is TRBJ2-5, the V gene TRBV18; a possible D gene is TRBD2 (6 bases). Germline loops: CDR1 KGHSH, CDR2 LQKENI. The length of the CDR3 is 13 residues. V lost 6 bases to trimming and J lost 4 bases, with 12 bases between them. The CDR3 DNA sequence: TGTGCCAGCTCCCCGGGGGTCCGAGAGACCCAGTACTTC. Its translation: CASSPGVRETQYF.

The genes are TRBV5-1 and TRBJ1-1, with 9 bases lining up with TRBD1. Germline-derived CDR1 and CDR2 are SGHRS and YFSETQ. V dropped 4 bases and J dropped 0; count of bases not matched to a gene: 7. This CDR3 has 16 residues. The CDR3 sequence is CASSTLQGAVNTEAFF. The CDR3 nucleotides are TGCGCCAGCAGCACCTTACAGGGGGCCGTGAACACTGAAGCTTTCTTT.

This sequence joins TRBV18 and TRBJ1-1; D is uncertain. Per the germline V gene, CDR1 is KGHSH and CDR2 is LQKENI. This CDR3 has 15 amino acids. Trimming left V 5 bases short and J 0 bases short, with 13 bases between. The CDR3 DNA follows: TGTGCCAGCTCAGAAATGGCGGTCATGAACACTGAAGCTTTCTTT. Translating it yields CASSEMAVMNTEAFF. The full variable domain, its missing parts supplied by reference TRBV18 and TRBJ1-1, is NAGVMQNPRHLVRRRGQEARLRCSPMKGHSHVYWYRQLPEEGLKFMVYLQKENIIDESGMPKERFSAEFPKEGPSILRIQQVVRGDSAAYFCASSEMAVMNTEAFFGQGTRLTVV.

The chain has TRBV7-9 and TRBJ1-5; weak D call: TRBD1 (6 bases). CDR3 size: 16 residues. V was shortened by 3 bases and J by 0 bases, with 12 bases between the two germline ends. CDR1 is SEHNR and CDR2 is FQNEAQ in the germline V gene (reference sequence). The CDR3 DNA is TGTGCCAGCAGCTTTTGGGAGGGGGGTAGCAATCAGCCCCAGCATTTT. Protein product: CASSFWEGGSNQPQHF.

The chain is built from TRBV6-5 and TRBJ2-7, with 7 nucleotides matching TRBD1. V trimming: 7 bases; J trimming: 0 bases; junction bases outside the gene matches: 9. CDR3 length: 15 amino acids. The germline gives CDR1 MNHEY, CDR2 SVGAGI. The CDR3 nucleotides are TGTGCCAGCACCATGAACCGGGACAGCTCCTACGAGCAGTACTTC. Translation: CASTMNRDSSYEQYF.

The chain uses TRBV3-1 (or the pseudogene TRBV3-2) and TRBJ2-7; a weak D match, TRBD2 (6 bases). The CDR3 extends over 15 amino acids. Germline loops: CDR1 LGHDT, CDR2 YNNKEL (reference sequence). V was trimmed by 4 bases and J by 4 bases, leaving 17 bases between them. This CDR3 is CASSPRLGIGYEQYF. In nucleotides, the CDR3 is TGTGCCAGCAGCCCCCGACTAGGTATAGGGTACGAGCAGTACTTC.

The CDR3 sequence: CASQFGTSGNTIYF. DNA of the CDR3: TGTGCCAGCCAGTTCGGGACATCTGGAAACACCATATATTTT. The rearrangement uses TRBV28 and TRBJ1-3; a weak D match, TRBD1 (6 bases). V was shortened by 8 bases and J by 1 base, with 12 bases between the two germline ends. In germline, CDR1 is MDHEN, CDR2 SYDVKM. The CDR3 sequence is 14 residues long.

This clone was detected a few times. The V call is TRBV7-9, the J call TRBJ2-5; 8 bases map to TRBD2. The CDR3 runs to 14 residues. With V trimmed by 3 bases and J by 3 bases, 3 bases remained unmatched. From germline, CDR1 is SEHNR and CDR2 FQNEAQ (reference sequence). Written as DNA, the CDR3 is TGTGCCAGCAGCTTCTTAGCGGGGAAAGAGACCCAGTACTTC. As protein: CASSFLAGKETQYF.

The chain couples TRBV3-1 (or the pseudogene TRBV3-2) to TRBJ2-1; 8 nucleotides align to TRBD2. Trimming removed 4 bases from V and 1 base from J; junction bases left unmatched: 9. CDR3 size: 17 residues. Per the germline V gene, CDR1 is LGHDT and CDR2 is YNNKEL (reference sequence). The CDR3 sequence is CASSLYLTSGSYNEQFF. The DNA of the CDR3 is TGTGCCAGCAGCCTGTACCTAACTAGCGGTTCCTACAATGAGCAGTTCTTC.

V usage is TRBV5-1 and J usage is TRBJ1-6; 7 bases are a match to TRBD1. V lost 0 bases and J lost 9; bases outside the gene matches: 6. CDR3 size: 15 residues. The germline V gene has CDR1 SGHRS and CDR2 YFSETQ. The CDR3 is CASSLGDSGRSPLHF. The CDR3 bases are TGCGCCAGCAGCTTGGGGGACAGCGGTCGTTCACCCCTCCACTTT. Together with reference TRBV5-1 and TRBJ1-6, the CDR3 gives the full variable domain: KAGVTQTPRYLIKTRGQQVTLSCSPISGHRSVSWYQQTPGQGLQFLFEYFSETQRNKGNFPGRFSGRQFSNSRSEMNVSTLELGDSALYLCASSLGDSGRSPLHFGNGTRLTVT.